This T cell receptor (beta chain) was observed in a study of T cell repertoires in cytomegalovirus infection. Study-level information: CMV infection plus the matching HLA type was flagged by public TCR beta signatures.

Broader study findings: What dominated the ex vivo response were HLA-C-restricted CMV-specific TCR beta clonotypes.

TCRdb reanalysed the reads using MiXCR and keeps one entry per CDR3 protein. This table has over 150,000 distinct CDR3 sequences, 17% appearing once. In its sample, this clonotype was seen a few times. Its antigen is unidentified. Germline trimming cut 1 base from V and 9 bases from J; bases unmatched to any gene: 10. Germline V CDR1 and CDR2: DFQATT, SNEGSKA (reference sequence). The CDR3 spans 15 residues. The sample taken for sequencing was CD8+ T cells from PBMCs. This TCR derives from a human donor in good health (CMV status not recorded). Some clones in this sample may be carry-over from other donors' samples. V gene TRBV20-1 combines with J gene TRBJ2-1; 9 bases agree with TRBD1. As DNA, the CDR3 is TGCAGTGCTAGAGCCCGGGACAGGGCAAGCTCTGAGCAGTTCTTC. Translation gives CSARARDRASSEQFF.